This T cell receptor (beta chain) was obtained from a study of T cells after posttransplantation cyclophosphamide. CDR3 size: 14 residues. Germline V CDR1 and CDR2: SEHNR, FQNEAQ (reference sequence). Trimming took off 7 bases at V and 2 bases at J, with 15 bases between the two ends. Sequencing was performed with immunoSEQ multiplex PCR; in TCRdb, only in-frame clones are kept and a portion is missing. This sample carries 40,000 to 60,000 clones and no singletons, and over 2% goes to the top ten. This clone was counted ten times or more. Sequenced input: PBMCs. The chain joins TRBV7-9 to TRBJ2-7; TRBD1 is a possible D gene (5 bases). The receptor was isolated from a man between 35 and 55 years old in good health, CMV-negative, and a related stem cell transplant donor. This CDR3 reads CASNIEDTAYEQYF. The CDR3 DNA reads TGTGCCAGCAACATAGAGGACACGGCCTACGAGCAGTACTTC.